This record looks at one TCR beta chain sequence and its context. The sample belongs to a study of CD8+CD57+ T cells in acquired aplastic anemia. Genomic DNA constituted the template upon which TCR beta VDJ and CDR3 profiling was performed. TCRdb re-called the reads through MiXCR, storing one row per CDR3 protein. This sample has 200,000 to 250,000 distinct CDR3 sequences; 30% to 40% occur once, and the top ten carry roughly 1.1%. From germline, CDR1 is KGHSH and CDR2 LQKENI. V lost 6 bases and J 5 bases, leaving 17 bases between the germline ends. The CDR3 consists of 15 residues. The material sequenced was sorted CD4+, CD8+, or CD8+CD57+ T cells (not recorded which) from PBMCs. This chain connects TRBV18 to TRBJ1-5; tentative D call: TRBD1 (6 bases). The origin of this receptor is a human donor in good health, serving as a control. The CDR3 nucleotides read TGTGCCAGCTCCCCTACCGGGACAACGGATCAGCCCCAGCATTTT. It specifies CASSPTGTTDQPQHF.